These 30 T cell receptor beta chains were sequenced from one sample in a study of tumor-infiltrating lymphocytes in primary liver carcinoma. A primer in the constant region served to generate TCR beta cDNA from approximately 500 ng of total RNA. The TCR beta library was amplified through three nested multiplex PCR rounds in a modified ARM-PCR procedure. Both of the initial two PCR rounds ran for about 9 cycles and employed TRBV1-TRBV30 forward primers alongside a C-beta reverse primer. TCRdb used MiXCR to reprocess the multiplex PCR reads, holding one entry per CDR3 protein. The sample records over 250,000 distinct CDR3 sequences, roughly 60% being singletons. Both blood RNA, taken from unsorted whole blood, and germline DNA were extracted. Sequenced input: peripheral blood. The receptor set was obtained from a woman younger than 45 with primary liver carcinoma and hepatitis B virus infection.

This clonotype occurred many times. This rearrangement joins TRBV11-2 to TRBJ2-7; no reliable D call. Trimming shortened V by 4 bases and J by 3 bases, and 4 bases separated the two germline ends. The CDR3 sequence is 11 residues long. Germline V gene sequence: CDR1 SGHAT, CDR2 FQNNGV. This chain's CDR3 is CASSWSYEQYF. CDR3 sequence (DNA): TGTGCCAGCAGCTGGAGCTACGAGCAGTACTTC.

Turning to this clonotype: Compared with germline, one end of the junction differs, possibly owing to a read error. The chain recombines TRBV29-1 with TRBJ2-5, with 9 bases fitting TRBD1. CDR3 length: 12 residues. CDR1 and CDR2 (germline): SQVTM, ANQGSEA. CDR3 residues: CIAGTGRETQCF. In DNA form, the CDR3 reads TGCATCGCAGGGACAGGGCGAGAGACCCAGTGCTTC.

As to this clonotype: A much larger clone differs by one base, so this may be a read error. The gene calls are TRBV29-1 and TRBJ2-3; unclear D gene. Germline lookup yields CDR1 SQVTM and CDR2 ANQGSEA. The CDR3 spans 13 residues. The CDR3 DNA reads TGCCGCGTTGAGGACGTAGATACAGATACGCAGTATTTT. The encoded protein is CRVEDVDTDTQYF.

For the CDR3, the DNA is TGCGCCAGCAGCCAAGTGCCAGACAGGCCCCATGAGCAGTTCTTC. It encodes CASSQVPDRPHEQFF. This chain links TRBV4-1 with TRBJ2-1; tentative D call: TRBD1 (6 bases). V was pared by 1 base and J by 8 bases, with 15 bases between. The germline gives CDR1 MGHRA, CDR2 YSYEKL. The CDR3 consists of 15 residues.

Concerning this clonotype itself: The germline gene is not matched at one end of the junction; a read error may be the cause. The CDR3 loop is CPSSYHTGLAEQFF. The CDR3 nucleotides are TGTCCCAGCAGTTACCATACAGGGCTTGCGGAGCAGTTCTTC. V is TRBV6-5 and J is TRBJ2-1, with D possibly TRBD1 on 6 matching bases. The CDR3 runs 14 residues. Germline V gene sequence: CDR1 MNHEY, CDR2 SVGAGI.

There are many counts of this clonotype. The CDR3 bases are TGTGCCAGCAGCTTCAGACTAGCGGAGCCTGAAGCTTTCTTT. It specifies CASSFRLAEPEAFF. J is TRBJ1-1 and V is TRBV11-2; D is uncertain. The CDR3 sequence is 14 residues long. Germline CDR1 and CDR2: SGHAT and FQNNGV. The germline V and J ends were trimmed by 3 bases and 6 bases, with 14 bases remaining between them.

This clonotype was seen only once. Since a much larger clone is just one base distant, this may be a read error. V is TRBV29-1 and J is TRBJ1-1; perhaps TRBD1 as D (5 bases). CDR3 length: 13 residues. V shed 7 bases and J shed 1 base, with 13 bases lying between them. Looked up from germline, CDR1 is SQVTM and CDR2 is ANQGSEA. CDR3 sequence (DNA): TGCAGCGCCCGACAGACGACGAACACTGAAGCTTTCTTT. This sequence encodes CSARQTTNTEAFF.

The sample holds a few counts of this clonotype. V and J are TRBV6-2 or TRBV6-3 and TRBJ2-1; D gene unclear. V was trimmed by 2 bases and J by 7 bases, leaving 9 bases between them. Germline lookup yields CDR1 MNHEY and CDR2 SVGEGT. The CDR3 sequence is 13 residues long. In DNA, the CDR3 is TGTGCCAGCAGTTACGGGTACTTGAATGAGCAGTTCTTC. Translating it yields CASSYGYLNEQFF.

The chain links TRBV2 to TRBJ1-2; D is perhaps TRBD1 (5 bases). CDR3 length: 12 amino acids. Germline V gene data show CDR1 as SNHLY and CDR2 as FYNNEI. V lost 7 bases and J 2 bases, leaving 8 bases between the germline ends. CDR3 protein: CASTAGNYGYTF. CDR3 nucleotide sequence: TGTGCCAGCACGGCAGGGAACTATGGCTACACCTTC.

Worth noting for this clonotype: Since a much larger clone is just one base distant, this may be a read error. The chain couples TRBV6-5 to TRBJ2-1, with D maybe TRBD2 (5 bases). This CDR3 has 16 residues. Germline CDR1 and CDR2: MNHEY and SVGAGI. As DNA, the CDR3 is TGTGCCAGCAGTCTGTTAGCGTATAGCTCCTACGATGAGCAGTTCTTC. It encodes CASSLLAYSSYDEQFF.

This clonotype was seen a single time. This may be a read error, as it is one base from a much larger clone. V and J are TRBV6-5 and TRBJ1-6, with a possible D match to TRBD1 (5 bases). There are 14 residues in the CDR3. CDR1 and CDR2 (germline): MNHEY, SVGAGI. V dropped 2 bases and J dropped 6 bases, with 8 bases sitting between them. The CDR3 protein is CASSYVTANSPLHF. The CDR3 DNA is TGTGCCAGCAGTTACGTGACAGCTAATTCACCCCTCCACTTT.

To note about this clonotype: With a much larger clone just one base away, this may be a read error. J is TRBJ2-2 and V is TRBV12-3 or TRBV12-4; D remains unclear. The CDR3 is made up of 12 amino acids. The CDR3 loop reads CVSLLNTGELFF. Here the CDR3 DNA reads TGTGTCAGCTTATTGAACACCGGGGAGCTGTTTTTT.

Concerning this clonotype: One base away lies a much larger clone, so this may be a sequencing read error. This sequence joins TRBV6-5 and TRBJ2-1; possibly TRBD1 or TRBD2 for D (5 bases each). Germline V gene lookup returns CDR1 MNHEY and CDR2 SVGAGI. The CDR3 runs 14 residues. The DNA of the CDR3 is TGTGCCATCAGTTACTTCGGGGACCTGGGTGGACAGTTCTTC. It is translated as CAISYFGDLGGQFF.

Concerning this clonotype: A read error may be the cause here, since a much bigger clone is one base away. J is TRBJ2-1 and V is TRBV29-1, with D tentatively TRBD2 (5 bases). The CDR3 is 18 residues long. CDR1 and CDR2 from the germline V gene are SQVTM and ANQGSEA. CDR3 in amino acids: CSIDGRGRAENGYNEQFF. For the CDR3, the DNA is TGCAGCATTGATGGGCGCGGGCGCGCAGAGAACGGTTACAATGAGCAGTTCTTC.

This clonotype was picked up many times. The V and J genes are TRBV6-5 and TRBJ2-5; D gene uncertain. V was pared by 7 bases and J by 5 bases, with 23 bases between. Germline loops: CDR1 MNHEY, CDR2 SVGAGI. The CDR3 is 16 residues long. The CDR3 loop is CASKRERVLGSETQYF. The CDR3 DNA follows: TGTGCCAGCAAAAGAGAAAGGGTTTTGGGGTCGGAGACCCAGTACTTC.

Comment on this clonotype: Lacking the conserved final phenylalanine or tryptophan, this CDR3 likely reflects a read error. The V call is TRBV11-2, the J call TRBJ1-1; maybe TRBD1 (5 bases). The germline V gene has CDR1 SGHAT and CDR2 FQNNGV. This CDR3 spans 15 amino acids. Trimming removed 4 bases from V and 1 base from J, with 13 bases in between. The CDR3 spells CASSSVLTGNTEAFI. CDR3 nucleotide sequence: TGTGCCAGCAGCTCAGTTTTAACAGGGAACACTGAAGCTTTCATT.

A remark on this clonotype: This may be a read error: a much more frequent sequence differs by one nucleotide. CDR3 coding DNA: TGCAGCGTTGGACCTGGGTGGGGCTACACCTTC. Protein product: CSVGPGWGYTF. The J gene is TRBJ1-2, the V gene TRBV29-1; D call uncertain. Germline CDR1 is SQVTM and CDR2 is ANQGSEA. V lost 4 bases and J lost 8, with 11 bases in between. The CDR3 spans 11 residues.

Worth noting for this clonotype: This may stem from a read error, because a much larger clone lies one nucleotide away. The CDR3 region has the DNA TGCAGCGTACTCTCGACTAGCGGGATGAACACCGGGGAGCTGTTTTTT. It specifies CSVLSTSGMNTGELFF. The V call is TRBV29-1, the J call TRBJ2-2; 11 bases line up with TRBD2. This CDR3 has 16 amino acids. V gave up 6 bases and J gave up 1 base; unmatched junction bases: 7. The germline V gene encodes CDR1 SQVTM and CDR2 ANQGSEA.

This clonotype was recorded at least ten times. The chain uses TRBV6-1 and TRBJ1-2; TRBD1 matches at 7 bases. The CDR3 runs to 15 residues. The germline CDR1 and CDR2 sequences are MNHNS and SASEGT. V trimming: 1 base; J trimming: 4 bases; junction bases outside the gene matches: 6. This chain's CDR3 is CASSEVRGRGYGYTF. The CDR3 coding sequence is TGTGCCAGCAGTGAAGTAAGGGGGCGCGGCTATGGCTACACCTTC.

This chain uses TRBV12-3 or TRBV12-4 with TRBJ1-5; D gene uncertain. Trimming took off 5 bases at V and 16 bases at J, with 15 bases between the two ends. The CDR3 consists of 11 residues. CDR3 protein: CASSTGQRHHF. Written as DNA, the CDR3 is TGTGCCAGCAGTACGGGTCAGCGCCATCATTTT.

V is TRBV12-3 or TRBV12-4 and J is TRBJ2-7, with 8 bases lining up with TRBD2. The V gene end was trimmed by 8 bases and the J gene end by 7 bases; junction bases not matched to a gene: 10. The length of the CDR3 is 13 residues. The CDR3 loop reads CASAPWTSIEQYV. DNA for the CDR3: TGTGCCAGCGCTCCTTGGACTAGCATAGAGCAGTACGTC.

As for this clonotype: An end of the junction does not agree with germline; a read error may underlie this. The rearrangement uses TRBV11-2 and TRBJ1-4; 8 bases align to TRBD1. The CDR3 consists of 14 residues. Germline V gene data show CDR1 as SGHAT and CDR2 as FQNNGV. CDR3 amino acids: CAGSLDQGAVRSVF. The CDR3 DNA reads TGTGCCGGCAGCTTAGATCAGGGGGCGGTGAGAAGCGTTTTT.

As concerns this clonotype: No conserved phenylalanine or tryptophan ends this CDR3, so it is likely a read error. The rearrangement links TRBV11-2 to TRBJ2-1; TRBD2 aligns across 8 bases. CDR1 and CDR2 (germline): SGHAT, FQNNGV. The CDR3 totals 15 residues. With V trimmed by 1 base and J by 8 bases, 7 bases remained unmatched. CDR3 amino acids: CASSLAPGGPHEQFS. CDR3 nucleotide sequence: TGTGCCAGCAGCTTAGCCCCGGGAGGGCCCCATGAGCAGTTCTCC.

This clonotype occurred a few times. The genes are TRBV6-2 or TRBV6-3 and TRBJ2-7; 8 nucleotides align to TRBD1. CDR1 and CDR2 (germline): MNHEY, SVGEGT. The CDR3 extends over 15 amino acids. V shed 6 bases and J 3 bases; nucleotides not matched to a gene: 10. CDR3 sequence (DNA): TGTGCCAGCAGACTTTTCGGGACAGGTAACTACGAGCAGTACTTC. This codes for CASRLFGTGNYEQYF.

This clonotype was seen a few times. This rearrangement joins TRBV5-1 to TRBJ1-4; the match to TRBD1 covers 7 bases. J gave up 7 bases and V 4 bases, and 7 bases lay outside the gene matches. This CDR3 contains 14 residues. Germline CDR1 and CDR2: SGHRS and YFSETQ. The CDR3 DNA is TGCGCCAGCAGCCCCGGGACAGCGGTTGAAAAACTGTTTTTT. As protein: CASSPGTAVEKLFF. The full variable domain, in which reference TRBV5-1 and TRBJ1-4 provide the parts outside the CDR3, is KAGVTQTPRYLIKTRGQQVTLSCSPISGHRSVSWYQQTPGQGLQFLFEYFSETQRNKGNFPGRFSGRQFSNSRSEMNVSTLELGDSALYLCASSPGTAVEKLFFGSGTQLSVL.

As regards this clonotype: A much larger clone lies one base from this, so it may be a read error. The chain uses TRBV4-3 and TRBJ2-1; D remains unclear. The CDR3 length is 15 residues. Per the germline V gene, CDR1 is LGHNA and CDR2 is YSLEER. The CDR3 loop is CASSQDWSRRNEQVF. The CDR3, as DNA: TGCGCCAGCAGCCAAGATTGGTCGCGCCGCAATGAGCAGGTCTTC.

Points on this clonotype: It may be a read error: a sequence one base away is much more abundant. The rearrangement links TRBV29-1 to TRBJ2-3, with D perhaps being TRBD1 or TRBD2 (5 bases each). There are 12 residues in the CDR3. Germline-derived CDR1 and CDR2 are SQVTM and ANQGSEA. With 7 bases removed from V and 5 bases from J, the gap between germline ends came to 13 bases. The CDR3: CSAAPGRDTQYF. CDR3 bases: TGCAGCGCCGCGCCGGGGCGAGATACGCAGTATTTT.

With respect to this clonotype: This may stem from a read error, because a much larger clone lies one nucleotide away. The chain uses TRBV5-4 and TRBJ2-7; D tentatively reads TRBD1 or TRBD2 (6 bases each). The CDR3 consists of 15 residues. Germline CDR1 SGHNT, CDR2 YYREEE (reference sequence). The DNA for the CDR3 is TGTGTCAGCAGCTTGGGGGGCGGGATAAACGACGAGCAGTACTTC. Residues: CVSSLGGGINDEQYF.

The rearrangement joins TRBV7-8 to TRBJ2-3, with a possible D match to TRBD2 (5 bases). The CDR3 has 17 residues. Germline lookup yields CDR1 SGHVS and CDR2 FQNEAQ. V lost 3 bases to trimming and J lost 0 bases, with 16 bases between them. The CDR3 loop is CASSLEEASWSTDTQYF. CDR3 sequence (DNA): TGTGCCAGCAGCTTGGAAGAGGCTAGCTGGAGCACAGATACGCAGTATTTT. The full variable domain, rest sourced from reference TRBV7-8 and TRBJ2-3, is GAGVSQSPRYKVAKRGQDVALRCDPISGHVSLFWYQQALGQGPEFLTYFQNEAQLDKSGLPSDRFFAERPEGSVSTLKIQRTQQEDSAVYLCASSLEEASWSTDTQYFGPGTRLTVL.

Only a few counts were recorded for this clonotype. This chain links TRBV10-3 with TRBJ2-3, with 10 nucleotides matching TRBD1. V lost 11 bases, J lost 1 base, and 6 bases stayed unmatched. The CDR3 contains 14 residues. CDR1 is ENHRY and CDR2 is SYGVKD in the germline V gene. CDR3 in DNA: TGTGCCGTATCCGGGACAGGGGGCACAGATACGCAGTATTTT. Translation gives CAVSGTGGTDTQYF.